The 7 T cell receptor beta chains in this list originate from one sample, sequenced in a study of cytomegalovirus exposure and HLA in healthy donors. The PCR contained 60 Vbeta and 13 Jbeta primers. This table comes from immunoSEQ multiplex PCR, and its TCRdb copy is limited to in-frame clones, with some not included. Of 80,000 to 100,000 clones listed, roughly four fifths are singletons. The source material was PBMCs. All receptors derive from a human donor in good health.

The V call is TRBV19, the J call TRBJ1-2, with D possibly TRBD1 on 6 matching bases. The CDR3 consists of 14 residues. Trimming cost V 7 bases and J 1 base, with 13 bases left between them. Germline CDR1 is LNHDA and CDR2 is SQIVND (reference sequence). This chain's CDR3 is CASTDRRYNYGYTF. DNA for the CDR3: TGTGCCAGTACCGACAGGAGATATAACTATGGCTACACCTTC.

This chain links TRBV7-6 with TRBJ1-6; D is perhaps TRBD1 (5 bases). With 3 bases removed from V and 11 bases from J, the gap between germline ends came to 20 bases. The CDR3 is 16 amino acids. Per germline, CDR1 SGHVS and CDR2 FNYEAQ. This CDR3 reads CASSLGPLGGAAPLHF. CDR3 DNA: TGTGCCAGCAGCTTGGGTCCCTTAGGAGGGGCGGCACCCCTCCACTTT. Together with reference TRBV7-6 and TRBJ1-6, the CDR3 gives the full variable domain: GAGVSQSPRYKVTKRGQDVALRCDPISGHVSLYWYRQALGQGPEFLTYFNYEAQQDKSGLPNDRFSAERPEGSISTLTIQRTEQRDSAMYRCASSLGPLGGAAPLHFGNGTRLTVT.

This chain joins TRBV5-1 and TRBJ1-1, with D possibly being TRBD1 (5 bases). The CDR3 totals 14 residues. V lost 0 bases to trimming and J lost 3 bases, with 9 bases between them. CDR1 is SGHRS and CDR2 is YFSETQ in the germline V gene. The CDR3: CASSLVRRDTEAFF. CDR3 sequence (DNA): TGCGCCAGCAGCTTGGTTCGCAGGGACACTGAAGCTTTCTTT.

CDR3 DNA: TGTGCCAGCAGCCCAGGGCGGGAGACCCAGTACTTC. It encodes CASSPGRETQYF. The chain joins TRBV11-3 to TRBJ2-5; a weak D match, TRBD1 (5 bases). The germline V gene encodes CDR1 SGHNT and CDR2 YENEEA. The ends were cut back, 5 bases at V and 5 bases at J, with 9 bases in the middle. The CDR3 loop spans 12 amino acids.

CDR3 sequence: CASSQGGTSYEQYF. CDR3 DNA: TGTGCCAGCAGCCAAGGGGGGACTTCCTACGAGCAGTACTTC. The chain couples TRBV4-2 to TRBJ2-7, with D perhaps TRBD2 (6 bases). V lost 1 base, J lost 1 base, and 8 bases lay in between. Germline lookup yields CDR1 LGHNA and CDR2 YNFKEQ. The CDR3 is 14 residues long.

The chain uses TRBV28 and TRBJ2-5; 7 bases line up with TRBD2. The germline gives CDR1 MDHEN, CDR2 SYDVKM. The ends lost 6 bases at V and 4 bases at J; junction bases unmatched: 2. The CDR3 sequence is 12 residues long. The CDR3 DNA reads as TGTGCCAGCAGGTCTAGCGGAGAGACCCAGTACTTC. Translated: CASRSSGETQYF.

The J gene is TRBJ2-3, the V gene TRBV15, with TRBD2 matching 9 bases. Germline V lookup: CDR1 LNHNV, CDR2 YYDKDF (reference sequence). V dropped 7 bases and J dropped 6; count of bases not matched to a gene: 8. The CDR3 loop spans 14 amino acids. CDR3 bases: TGTGCCACCACCGGGACTAGCCGGACCGATACGCAGTATTTT. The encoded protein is CATTGTSRTDTQYF.